The subject of this entry is one T cell receptor (beta chain). Its antigen is still unknown. The sample belongs to a study of PD-1 blockade in classical Hodgkin lymphoma. Study findings and constraints: Complete responders matched newly diagnosed patients in baseline diversity. Patients excluded were those beginning nivolumab under 1 year after ASCT. Repertoire differences have undefined causes, possibly disease activity or prior therapy.

Trimming removed 6 bases from V and 5 bases from J, with 16 bases in between. CDR1 and CDR2 (germline): SQVTM, ANQGSEA. The CDR3 contains 13 residues. Clones were read by immunoSEQ multiplex PCR, and TCRdb kept only the in-frame ones, dropping some. Here the sample spans around 18,000 clones, around 75% being singletons. Time point in this sample: cycle 4 day 1 (C4D1), after 6 weeks of nivolumab. Each and every patient relapsed after autologous stem cell transplantation, and patients got differing brentuximab vedotin exposure. It was by magnetic negative selection that CD4+ T cells were purified from thawed PBMCs. Complete response, partial response or progressive disease constituted the best response categories observed.

The chain links TRBV29-1 to TRBJ2-5; D may be TRBD1 or TRBD2 (5 bases each). This receptor was identified in a human donor with classical Hodgkin lymphoma. Sequenced here: CD4+ T cells from blood, sampled before the fourth cycle of nivolumab. CDR3 protein: CSVGDGLGETQYF. CDR3 nucleotide sequence: TGCAGCGTGGGGGACGGGTTAGGGGAGACCCAGTACTTC.